This T cell receptor (beta chain) was captured by sequencing in a study of PD-L1 blockade in urothelial cancer. Looking at the study overall: At 3 weeks (second dose) and 6 weeks after starting treatment, blood was analyzed.

Germline V CDR1 and CDR2: MDHEN, SYDVKM. Trimming shortened V by 5 bases and J by 0 bases, and 3 bases separated the two germline ends. CDR3 length equals 12 residues. This table comes from immunoSEQ multiplex PCR, and its TCRdb copy is limited to in-frame clones, with some not included. Of 35,000 to 50,000 clones listed, 81% are singletons. The sequences come from PBMCs, collected around atezolizumab (anti-PD-L1) treatment. This rearrangement joins TRBV28 to TRBJ2-3, with unresolved D. The sequence was collected from a man between 70 and 80 years old with urothelial cancer. The CDR3 region has the DNA TGTGCCAGCAGTACTAGCACAGATACGCAGTATTTT. Encoded protein: CASSTSTDTQYF.